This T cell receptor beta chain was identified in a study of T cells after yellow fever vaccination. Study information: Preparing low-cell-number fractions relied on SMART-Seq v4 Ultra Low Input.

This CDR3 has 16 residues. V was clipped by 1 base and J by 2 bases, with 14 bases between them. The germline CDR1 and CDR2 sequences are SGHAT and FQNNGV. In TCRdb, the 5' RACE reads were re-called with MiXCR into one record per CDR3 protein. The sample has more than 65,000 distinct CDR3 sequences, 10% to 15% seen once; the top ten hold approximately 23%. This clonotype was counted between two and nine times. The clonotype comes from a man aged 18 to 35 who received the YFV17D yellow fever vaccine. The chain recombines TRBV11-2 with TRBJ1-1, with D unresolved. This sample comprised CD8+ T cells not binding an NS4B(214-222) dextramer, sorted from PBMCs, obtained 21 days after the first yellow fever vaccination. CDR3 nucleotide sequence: TGTGCCAGCAGCTTAGGACAAACCGGTATCAACACTGAAGCTTTCTTT. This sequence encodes CASSLGQTGINTEAFF.